Listed here are 9 T cell receptor beta chains from one sample, sequenced in a study of shared clonotypes between healthy human individuals. Terminally differentiated effector memory CD45RA+ cells were excluded from the naive CD8 cells, which were CD45RO-negative and positively selected for CCR7. Sequenced by immunoSEQ multiplex PCR; TCRdb stores in-frame clones only, minus some. The sample lists some 2.1 million clones; about 93% were seen once. The sample was naive CD8+ T cells from PBMCs. Receptors were obtained from a young man in good health. Some clones in this sample may be carry-over from other donors' samples.

This clone showed up just a few times. The V call is TRBV2, the J call TRBJ1-1; the match to TRBD1 covers 8 bases. V was clipped by 6 bases and J by 5 bases; unmatched bases: 8. Germline assignment: CDR1 SNHLY and CDR2 FYNNEI. The CDR3 loop spans 14 amino acids. For the CDR3, the DNA is TGTGCCAGCAGCCTGGACAGGGCGGATACTGAAGCTTTCTTT. Its protein is CASSLDRADTEAFF.

The chain links TRBV25-1 to TRBJ2-1; a weak D match, TRBD2 (6 bases). V was clipped by 4 bases and J by 7 bases, with 8 bases between them. CDR1 and CDR2 (germline): MGHDK, SYGVNS. The CDR3 runs 12 residues. CDR3 residues: CASSGTKNEQFF. The CDR3 nucleotides read TGTGCCAGCAGTGGGACTAAGAATGAGCAGTTCTTC. Full variable domain (rest looked up from reference TRBV25-1 and TRBJ2-1): EADIYQTPRYLVIGTGKKITLECSQTMGHDKMYWYQQDPGMELHLIHYSYGVNSTEKGDLSSESTVSRIRTEHFPLTLESARPSHTSQYLCASSGTKNEQFFGPGTRLTVL.

The chain uses TRBV19 and TRBJ2-7, with 9 bases matching TRBD2. Germline CDR1 is LNHDA and CDR2 is SQIVND (reference sequence). The CDR3 loop spans 15 amino acids. Trimming cost V 4 bases and J 6 bases; bases outside gene matches: 10. Here the CDR3 DNA reads TGTGCCAGTAGTAGTGATAGCGGGAGCTTTATCGAGCAGTACTTC. Translating it yields CASSSDSGSFIEQYF.

The chain has TRBV6-5 and TRBJ2-7, with TRBD2 matching over 8 bases. The V segment lost 2 bases and the J segment 6 bases; nucleotides outside the gene matches: 6. There are 14 residues in the CDR3. From germline, CDR1 is MNHEY and CDR2 SVGAGI. CDR3 residues: CASSYRLARGEQYF. The CDR3 bases are TGTGCCAGCAGTTACCGACTAGCGCGCGGCGAGCAGTACTTC.

This clone was detected only once. The V gene is TRBV12-2, the J gene TRBJ2-7; TRBD1 was called by the table and not checked on the DNA. TRBV12-2 is a recognized pseudogene. The CDR3 runs to 17 residues. The CDR3 loop reads CASRSQSDRGRSYEQYF. CDR3 bases: TGTGCAAGTCGCTCTCAATCCGACAGGGGGAGATCCTACGAGCAGTACTTC.

This chain links TRBV30 with TRBJ2-7; D possibly corresponds to TRBD2 (7 bases). This CDR3 is built from 14 residues. Trimming left V 2 bases short and J 2 bases short, with 13 bases between. CDR1 is GTSNPN and CDR2 is SVGIG in the germline V gene (reference sequence). In DNA form, the CDR3 reads TGTGCCTGGAGTCAAAGCGGGACAACCTACGAGCAGTACTTC. It codes for CAWSQSGTTYEQYF.

The chain uses TRBV9 and TRBJ2-1; TRBD2 agrees at 8 bases. CDR3 size: 16 residues. V lost 3 bases, J lost 2 bases, and 7 bases stayed unmatched. Germline values: CDR1 SGDLS, CDR2 YYNGEE. CDR3 nucleotides: TGTGCCAGCAGCGCGCCGGGACTAGTGACCTACAATGAGCAGTTCTTC. This gives the protein CASSAPGLVTYNEQFF.

This clone was detected a few times. V gene TRBV29-1 combines with J gene TRBJ2-1; TRBD1 aligns across 9 bases. CDR1 and CDR2 (germline): SQVTM, ANQGSEA. Trimming at V came to 1 base and at J to 8 bases, leaving 12 bases not matched to a gene. The CDR3 loop spans 16 amino acids. The CDR3 sequence is CSVEGTAGTGTYEQFF. Here the CDR3 DNA reads TGCAGCGTTGAAGGGACGGCCGGGACAGGGACCTATGAGCAGTTCTTC.

On this clone: Other DNA sequences from this sample encode an identical CDR3 as well. The J gene is TRBJ2-7, the V gene TRBV9; TRBD1 agrees at 7 bases. The CDR3 loop spans 13 amino acids. Germline CDR1 SGDLS, CDR2 YYNGEE. The V segment lost 0 bases and the J segment 6 bases; nucleotides outside the gene matches: 3. The CDR3 loop is CASSVGTGSEQYF. CDR3 sequence (DNA): TGTGCCAGCAGCGTAGGGACAGGTTCCGAGCAGTACTTC.